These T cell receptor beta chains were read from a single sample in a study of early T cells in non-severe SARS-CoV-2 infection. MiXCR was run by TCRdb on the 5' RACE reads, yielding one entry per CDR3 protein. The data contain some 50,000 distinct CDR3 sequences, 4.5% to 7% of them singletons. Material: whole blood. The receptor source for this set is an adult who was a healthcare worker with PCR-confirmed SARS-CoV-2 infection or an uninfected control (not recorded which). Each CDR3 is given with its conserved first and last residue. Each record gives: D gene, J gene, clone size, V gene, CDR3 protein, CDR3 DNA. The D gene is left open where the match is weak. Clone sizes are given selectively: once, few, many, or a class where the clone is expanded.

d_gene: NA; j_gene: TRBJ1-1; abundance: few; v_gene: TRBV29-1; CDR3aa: CSVARGSEAFF; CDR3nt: TGCAGCGTTGCGCGCGGCAGTGAAGCTTTCTTT
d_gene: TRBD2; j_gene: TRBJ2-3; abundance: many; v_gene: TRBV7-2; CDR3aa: CASSLGLAGGADTQYF; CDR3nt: TGTGCCAGCAGCTTAGGACTAGCGGGGGGGGCAGATACGCAGTATTTT
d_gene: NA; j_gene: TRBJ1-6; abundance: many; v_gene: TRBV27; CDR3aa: CASSDSPLHF; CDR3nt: TGTGCCAGCAGTGACTCACCCCTCCACTTT
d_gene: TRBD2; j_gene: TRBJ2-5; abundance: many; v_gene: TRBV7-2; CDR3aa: CASSPSSGTYQETQYF; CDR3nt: TGTGCCAGCAGTCCTAGTAGCGGGACGTACCAAGAGACCCAGTACTTC
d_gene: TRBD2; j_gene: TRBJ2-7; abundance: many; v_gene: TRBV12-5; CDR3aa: CASGLANLGLAVHYEQYF; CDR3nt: TGTGCTAGTGGTTTGGCGAACCTCGGACTAGCGGTACACTACGAGCAGTACTTC
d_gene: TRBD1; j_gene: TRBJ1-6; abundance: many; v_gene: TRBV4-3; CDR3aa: CASSQDSGQGNSPLHF; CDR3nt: TGCGCCAGCAGCCAAGATAGTGGACAGGGTAATTCACCCCTCCACTTT
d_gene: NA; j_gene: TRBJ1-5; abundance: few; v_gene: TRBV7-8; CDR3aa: CASSLGQHQPQHF; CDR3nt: TGTGCCAGCAGCTTAGGACAACATCAGCCCCAGCATTTT
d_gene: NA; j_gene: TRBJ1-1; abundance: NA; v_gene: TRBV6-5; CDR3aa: CASSYRAGDTEAFF; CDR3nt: TGTGCCAGCAGTTACAGGGCCGGGGACACTGAAGCTTTCTTT
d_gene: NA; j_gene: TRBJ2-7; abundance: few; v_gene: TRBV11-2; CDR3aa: CASSLSFPGSAYEQYF; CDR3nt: TGTGCCAGCAGCTTAAGTTTCCCGGGATCCGCCTACGAGCAGTACTTC
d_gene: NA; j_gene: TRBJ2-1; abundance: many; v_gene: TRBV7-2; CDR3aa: CASSQVGEPYNEQFF; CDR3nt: TGTGCCAGCAGCCAGGTTGGGGAGCCCTACAATGAGCAGTTCTTC
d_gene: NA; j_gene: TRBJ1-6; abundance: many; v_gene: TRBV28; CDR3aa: CASNPGQPNSPLHF; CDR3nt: TGTGCCAGCAACCCGGGACAACCAAATTCACCCCTCCACTTT
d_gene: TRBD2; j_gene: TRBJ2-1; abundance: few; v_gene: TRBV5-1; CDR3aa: CASSLGTSGHEQFF; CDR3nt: TGCGCCAGCAGCCTTGGGACTAGCGGGCATGAGCAGTTCTTC
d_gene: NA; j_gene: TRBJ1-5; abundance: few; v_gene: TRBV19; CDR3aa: CASSSRTKNHQPQHF; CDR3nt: TGTGCCAGTAGTTCTCGGACCAAAAACCATCAGCCCCAGCATTTT
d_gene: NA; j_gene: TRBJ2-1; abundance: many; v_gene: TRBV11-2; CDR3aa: CASTGGASSYNEQFF; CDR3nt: TGTGCCAGCACCGGCGGGGCTAGCTCCTACAATGAGCAGTTCTTC
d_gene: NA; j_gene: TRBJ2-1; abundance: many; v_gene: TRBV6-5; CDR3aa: CASSYSAVREQFF; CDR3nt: TGTGCCAGCAGTTACTCGGCGGTGAGGGAGCAGTTCTTC
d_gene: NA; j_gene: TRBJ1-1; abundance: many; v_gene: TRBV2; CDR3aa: CASRDHRAPEAFF; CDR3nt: TGTGCCAGCAGAGACCACAGGGCCCCTGAAGCTTTCTTT
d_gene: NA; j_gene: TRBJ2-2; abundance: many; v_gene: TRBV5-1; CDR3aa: CASSLDVTGELFF; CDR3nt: TGCGCCAGCAGCTTGGATGTCACCGGGGAGCTGTTTTTT
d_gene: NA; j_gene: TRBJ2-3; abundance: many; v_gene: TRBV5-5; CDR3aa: CASSLRQAFTDTQYF; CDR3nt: TGTGCCAGCAGCTTAAGACAGGCCTTCACAGATACGCAGTATTTT